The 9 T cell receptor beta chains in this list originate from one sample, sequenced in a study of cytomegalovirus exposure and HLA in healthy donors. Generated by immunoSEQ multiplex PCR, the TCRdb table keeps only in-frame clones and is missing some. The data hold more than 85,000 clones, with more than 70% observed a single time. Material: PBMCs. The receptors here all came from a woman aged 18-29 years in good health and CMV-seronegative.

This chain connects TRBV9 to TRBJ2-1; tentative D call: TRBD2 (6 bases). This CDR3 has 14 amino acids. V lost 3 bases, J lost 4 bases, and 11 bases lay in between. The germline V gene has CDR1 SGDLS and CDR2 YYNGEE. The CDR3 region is CASSGGLTYNEQFF. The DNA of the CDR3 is TGTGCCAGCAGCGGGGGACTTACGTACAATGAGCAGTTCTTC.

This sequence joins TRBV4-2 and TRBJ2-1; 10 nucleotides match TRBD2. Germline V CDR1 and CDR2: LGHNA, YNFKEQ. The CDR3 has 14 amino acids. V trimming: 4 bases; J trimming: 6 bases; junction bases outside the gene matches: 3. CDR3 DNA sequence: TGTGCCAGCAGCCTTTGGACTAGCGGCAATGAGCAGTTCTTC. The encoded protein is CASSLWTSGNEQFF.

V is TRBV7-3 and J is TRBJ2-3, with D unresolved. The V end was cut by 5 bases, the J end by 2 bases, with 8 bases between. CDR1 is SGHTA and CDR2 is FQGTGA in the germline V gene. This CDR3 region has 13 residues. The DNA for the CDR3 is TGTGCCAGCAGCCCTCCGTCCACAGATACGCAGTATTTT. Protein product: CASSPPSTDTQYF.

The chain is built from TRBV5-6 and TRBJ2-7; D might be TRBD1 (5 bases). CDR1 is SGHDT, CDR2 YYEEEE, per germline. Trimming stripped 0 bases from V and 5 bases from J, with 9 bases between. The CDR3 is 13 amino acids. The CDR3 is CASSLGRADEQYF. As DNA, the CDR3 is TGTGCCAGCAGCTTGGGCAGGGCCGACGAGCAGTACTTC.

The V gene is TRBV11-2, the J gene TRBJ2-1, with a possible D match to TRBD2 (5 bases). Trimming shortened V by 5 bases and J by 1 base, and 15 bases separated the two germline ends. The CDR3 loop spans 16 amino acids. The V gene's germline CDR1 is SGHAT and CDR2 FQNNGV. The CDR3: CASSPVPTGSYNEQFF. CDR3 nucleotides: TGTGCCAGCAGCCCAGTCCCAACGGGGTCCTACAATGAGCAGTTCTTC.

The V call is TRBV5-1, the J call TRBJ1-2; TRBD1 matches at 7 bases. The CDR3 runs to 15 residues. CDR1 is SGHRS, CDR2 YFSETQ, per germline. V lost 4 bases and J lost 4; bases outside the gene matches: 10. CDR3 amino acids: CASSPGQVYGYGYTF. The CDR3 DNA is TGCGCCAGCAGCCCCGGACAGGTATACGGCTATGGCTACACCTTC.

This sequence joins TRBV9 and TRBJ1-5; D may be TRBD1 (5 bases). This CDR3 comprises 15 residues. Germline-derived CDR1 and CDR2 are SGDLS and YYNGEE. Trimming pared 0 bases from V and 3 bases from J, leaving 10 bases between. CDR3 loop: CASSVGQGYNQPQHF. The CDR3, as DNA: TGTGCCAGCAGCGTAGGCCAGGGTTACAATCAGCCCCAGCATTTT.

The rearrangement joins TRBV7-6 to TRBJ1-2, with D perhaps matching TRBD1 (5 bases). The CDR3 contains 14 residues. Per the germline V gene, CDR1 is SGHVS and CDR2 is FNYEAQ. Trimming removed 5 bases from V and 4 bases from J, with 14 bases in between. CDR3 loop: CASSPDSPLYGYTF. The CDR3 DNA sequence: TGTGCCAGCAGCCCAGACAGTCCGCTCTATGGCTACACCTTC.

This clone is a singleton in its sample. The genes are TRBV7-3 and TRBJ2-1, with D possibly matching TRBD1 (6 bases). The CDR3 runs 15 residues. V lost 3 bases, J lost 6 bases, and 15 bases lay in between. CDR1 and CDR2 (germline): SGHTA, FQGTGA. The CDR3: CASSLRGLIANEQFF. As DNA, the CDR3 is TGTGCCAGCAGCTTGAGGGGGTTGATTGCCAATGAGCAGTTCTTC.